This entry lists 30 T cell receptor beta chains sequenced from one sample in a study of graft-versus-host responses after intestinal transplantation. No antigens are known for them. Sequencing was performed with immunoSEQ multiplex PCR; in TCRdb, only in-frame clones are kept and a portion is missing. The sample lists 85,000 to 100,000 clones, almost 90% occurring once. The material sequenced was unstimulated CD4+ T cells sorted from spleen or lymph node cells, taken before intestinal transplant. The receptors stem from a human donor who received an intestinal transplant.

The rearrangement joins TRBV5-6 to TRBJ2-3; tentatively, D is TRBD1 (6 bases). In germline, CDR1 is SGHDT, CDR2 YYEEEE. Trimming removed 2 bases at V and 5 bases at J, with 18 bases between. The CDR3 extends over 16 amino acids. CDR3 DNA sequence: TGTGCCAGCAGCTTAGTGGGGGCCTCGCACAGAGATACGCAGTATTTT. Protein product: CASSLVGASHRDTQYF.

The gene calls are TRBV7-2 and TRBJ2-3, with 11 positions matching TRBD2. This CDR3 has 16 residues. Looked up from germline, CDR1 is SGHTA and CDR2 is FQGNSA. Trimming took 5 bases from V and 1 from J; bases not matched to a gene: 5. CDR3 sequence (DNA): TGTGCCAGCAGCCGTCGACTAGCGGGGCGCACAGATACGCAGTATTTT. This translates into CASSRRLAGRTDTQYF.

The rearrangement uses TRBV18 and TRBJ2-5; TRBD2 aligns across 9 bases. The length of the CDR3 is 16 residues. Per the germline V gene, CDR1 is KGHSH and CDR2 is LQKENI. J was trimmed by 5 bases and V by 3 bases; bases with no gene match: 10. CDR3 sequence: CASSPPAGGRVETQYF. The DNA of the CDR3 is TGTGCCAGCTCACCCCCAGCGGGGGGACGGGTGGAGACCCAGTACTTC.

V is TRBV2 and J is TRBJ2-1, with 8 bases matching TRBD2. Germline loops: CDR1 SNHLY, CDR2 FYNNEI. The CDR3 extends over 15 amino acids. Germline trimming cut 10 bases from V and 3 bases from J; bases unmatched to any gene: 11. CDR3 bases: TGTGCCATCGCTCCCAATAGCGGGGACTACAATGAGCAGTTCTTC. Amino acid sequence: CAIAPNSGDYNEQFF.

The chain couples TRBV9 to TRBJ2-3; TRBD2 agrees at 10 bases. In germline, CDR1 is SGDLS, CDR2 YYNGEE. This CDR3 is built from 18 residues. V lost 3 bases and J lost 1; bases outside the gene matches: 11. CDR3 in DNA: TGTGCCAGCAGCGCTACGCCGCCTAGCGGGGGACGCACAGATACGCAGTATTTT. This translates into CASSATPPSGGRTDTQYF.

This chain uses TRBV7-8 with TRBJ1-6; TRBD1 aligns across 7 bases. With 7 bases clipped from V and 0 bases from J, the junction kept 9 bases outside the gene matches. This CDR3 has 17 amino acids. Germline CDR1 reads SGHVS; CDR2 reads FQNEAQ. The CDR3 here is CASTASGQSSYNSPLHF. CDR3 DNA: TGTGCCAGCACCGCGTCGGGACAGAGCTCCTATAATTCACCCCTCCACTTT.

The genes are TRBV6-1 and TRBJ2-1; a possible D gene is TRBD2 (6 bases). Trimming removed 2 bases at V and 10 bases at J, with 15 bases between. The CDR3 has 14 amino acids. The germline gives CDR1 MNHNS, CDR2 SASEGT. Here the CDR3 reads CASSELGARGEQFF. Here the CDR3 DNA reads TGTGCCAGCAGTGAACTCGGCGCCCGGGGGGAGCAGTTCTTC.

The CDR3 loop reads CASSDKRDRGRNTIYF. The CDR3 bases are TGTGCCAGCAGTGACAAACGGGACAGGGGACGAAACACCATATATTTT. V is TRBV25-1 and J is TRBJ1-3; 10 nucleotides match TRBD1. J lost 5 bases, V lost 3 bases, and 7 bases had no gene match. Germline values: CDR1 MGHDK, CDR2 SYGVNS. The CDR3 loop spans 16 amino acids.

The V and J genes are TRBV4-1 and TRBJ2-3; 10 bases are shared with TRBD2. The germline gives CDR1 MGHRA, CDR2 YSYEKL. V dropped 5 bases and J dropped 2; count of bases not matched to a gene: 4. The CDR3 spans 15 residues. The CDR3 protein is CASSITSGNTDTQYF. In nucleotides, the CDR3 is TGCGCCAGCAGCATAACTAGCGGGAACACAGATACGCAGTATTTT.

Written as DNA, the CDR3 is TGTGCCAGCAGCGATATCGGGGACAGACGCACAGATACGCAGTATTTT. This codes for CASSDIGDRRTDTQYF. This chain links TRBV7-3 with TRBJ2-3; 7 bases line up with TRBD1. CDR1 SGHTA and CDR2 FQGTGA come from the germline V gene. The CDR3 totals 16 residues. V lost 5 bases to trimming and J lost 1 base; unmatched junction nucleotides: 9. Full variable domain (outside the CDR3, taken from reference TRBV7-3 and TRBJ2-3): GAGVSQTPSNKVTEKGKYVELRCDPISGHTALYWYRQSLGQGPEFLIYFQGTGAADDSGLPNDRFFAVRPEGSVSTLKIQRTERGDSAVYLCASSDIGDRRTDTQYFGPGTRLTVL.

The genes are TRBV5-1 and TRBJ1-1; TRBD1 aligns across 11 bases. With 4 bases clipped from V and 5 bases from J, the junction kept 7 bases outside the gene matches. Germline CDR1 and CDR2: SGHRS and YFSETQ. There are 15 residues in the CDR3. Here the CDR3 reads CASSKEGTGGTEAFF. Here the CDR3 DNA reads TGCGCCAGCAGCAAGGAAGGGACAGGGGGGACTGAAGCTTTCTTT.

This sequence joins TRBV28 and TRBJ1-5, with D uncertain. V was shortened by 7 bases and J by 6 bases, with 16 bases between the two germline ends. The CDR3 covers 14 residues. Germline CDR1 MDHEN, CDR2 SYDVKM. CDR3: CASTRSGNSQPQHF. The CDR3, as DNA: TGTGCCAGCACTCGGTCGGGGAATAGTCAGCCCCAGCATTTT.

This chain links TRBV2 with TRBJ1-2; 9 positions agree with TRBD1. This CDR3 has 14 residues. Germline-derived CDR1 and CDR2 are SNHLY and FYNNEI. With V trimmed by 6 bases and J by 3 bases, 5 bases remained unmatched. This chain's CDR3 is CASRGQGGDYGYTF. The CDR3 region has the DNA TGTGCCAGCAGGGGACAGGGAGGGGACTATGGCTACACCTTC.

The J gene is TRBJ2-7, the V gene TRBV2, with TRBD2 matching over 12 bases. Trimming at V came to 6 bases and at J to 1 base, leaving 7 bases not matched to a gene. Germline CDR1 SNHLY, CDR2 FYNNEI. This CDR3 is 16 amino acids long. The CDR3, as DNA: TGTGCCAGCAGACCCGGACTAGCGGGGAGATCCTACGAGCAGTACTTC. It translates to CASRPGLAGRSYEQYF.

V and J are TRBV18 and TRBJ1-1; 8 nucleotides align to TRBD1. CDR1 and CDR2 (germline): KGHSH, LQKENI. The V gene end was trimmed by 6 bases and the J gene end by 1 base; junction bases not matched to a gene: 4. The CDR3 is 14 amino acids. This chain's CDR3 is CASSGQGSNTEAFF. CDR3 DNA sequence: TGTGCCAGCTCCGGACAGGGATCGAACACTGAAGCTTTCTTT.

The genes are TRBV9 and TRBJ1-2; D call uncertain. This CDR3 spans 15 amino acids. The germline CDR1 and CDR2 sequences are SGDLS and YYNGEE. The ends were cut back, 5 bases at V and 4 bases at J, with 18 bases in the middle. Here the CDR3 reads CASSATDKPLYGYTF. DNA of the CDR3: TGTGCCAGCAGTGCCACAGACAAGCCTCTCTATGGCTACACCTTC. Based on the CDR3 plus reference TRBV9 and TRBJ1-2, the full variable domain is DSGVTQTPKHLITATGQRVTLRCSPRSGDLSVYWYQQSLDQGLQFLIQYYNGEERAKGNILERFSAQQFPDLHSELNLSSLELGDSALYFCASSATDKPLYGYTFGSGTRLTVV.

This rearrangement joins TRBV5-1 to TRBJ2-7; 9 bases align to TRBD1. This CDR3 comprises 14 residues. Germline assignment: CDR1 SGHRS and CDR2 YFSETQ. V was clipped by 3 bases and J by 2 bases; unmatched bases: 3. The CDR3 region has the DNA TGCGCCAGCAGCTCCGGGACAGGGACCTACGAGCAGTACTTC. Translating it yields CASSSGTGTYEQYF.

The gene calls are TRBV9 and TRBJ2-5, with a weak D call TRBD2 (5 bases). Trimming pared 0 bases from V and 3 bases from J, leaving 12 bases between. Germline V lookup: CDR1 SGDLS, CDR2 YYNGEE. This CDR3 contains 15 residues. In DNA, the CDR3 is TGTGCCAGCAGCGTAGAGGCGGGCCGCGAAGAGACCCAGTACTTC. Its translation is CASSVEAGREETQYF. The full variable domain, rest sourced from reference TRBV9 and TRBJ2-5, is DSGVTQTPKHLITATGQRVTLRCSPRSGDLSVYWYQQSLDQGLQFLIQYYNGEERAKGNILERFSAQQFPDLHSELNLSSLELGDSALYFCASSVEAGREETQYFGPGTRLLVL.

The chain joins TRBV11-2 to TRBJ2-1; 7 bases match TRBD2. Germline assignment: CDR1 SGHAT and CDR2 FQNNGV. This CDR3 is 15 amino acids long. Unmatched junction bases numbered 7, after V lost 2 bases and J lost 6 bases. CDR3 residues: CASSLNSPGGNEQFF. The CDR3 DNA sequence: TGTGCCAGCAGCTTAAACTCTCCGGGGGGCAATGAGCAGTTCTTC.

J is TRBJ1-2 and V is TRBV29-1, with 8 bases identical to TRBD1. The CDR3 runs to 12 residues. The J segment lost 7 bases and the V segment lost 1 base, leaving 2 bases of the junction unmatched. Germline V gene data show CDR1 as SQVTM and CDR2 as ANQGSEA. CDR3 residues: CSVEVGTGGYTF. CDR3 coding DNA: TGCAGCGTTGAAGTTGGGACAGGTGGCTACACCTTC.

The genes are TRBV27 and TRBJ2-7, with D possibly being TRBD2 (6 bases). V was pared by 8 bases and J by 4 bases, with 24 bases between. Germline CDR1 and CDR2: MNHEY and SMNVEV (reference sequence). The CDR3 length is 16 residues. The chain's CDR3 is CASVSQEVGGSYEQYF. DNA of the CDR3: TGTGCCAGCGTCTCCCAAGAGGTTGGGGGGAGTTACGAGCAGTACTTC.

The gene calls are TRBV11-2 and TRBJ1-1, with D hard to call. CDR1 SGHAT and CDR2 FQNNGV come from the germline V gene. The CDR3 covers 13 residues. V shed 1 base and J shed 10 bases, with 13 bases lying between them. CDR3 region: CASSLGHPMAAFF. In nucleotides, the CDR3 is TGTGCCAGCAGCTTAGGCCACCCGATGGCAGCTTTCTTT.

The gene calls are TRBV10-2 and TRBJ2-1, with unresolved D. CDR1 and CDR2 (germline): WSHSY, SAAADI. CDR3 length: 12 amino acids. V was shortened by 1 base and J by 8 bases, with 6 bases between the two germline ends. The CDR3 coding sequence is TGCGCCAGCAGTGAGTACTATCATGAGCAGTTCTTC. It yields the protein CASSEYYHEQFF.

The chain couples TRBV7-9 to TRBJ1-2; TRBD1 matches 7 bases. The J segment lost 5 bases and the V segment lost 5 bases, leaving 11 bases of the junction unmatched. The CDR3 spans 15 residues. Germline CDR1 SEHNR, CDR2 FQNEAQ (reference sequence). The CDR3 sequence: CASSPGGGQTYGYTF. In DNA, the CDR3 is TGTGCCAGCAGCCCGGGGGGGGGACAGACTTATGGCTACACCTTC. Variable domain in full (rest from reference TRBV7-9 and TRBJ1-2): DTGVSQNPRHKITKRGQNVTFRCDPISEHNRLYWYRQTLGQGPEFLTYFQNEAQLEKSRLLSDRFSAERPKGSFSTLEIQRTEQGDSAMYLCASSPGGGQTYGYTFGSGTRLTVV.

The chain recombines TRBV6-5 with TRBJ2-5; 9 nucleotides align to TRBD1. The end of the DNA fits TRBJ2-7 better, so the J call may be wrong. Germline CDR1 is MNHEY and CDR2 is SVGAGI. The CDR3 has 15 residues. CDR3 sequence: CASRSARTGDYEQYF. The CDR3 DNA sequence: TGTGCCAGCAGGTCCGCCCGGACAGGGGACTACGAGCAGTACTTC.

This sequence joins TRBV10-3 and TRBJ2-5; 7 nucleotides line up with TRBD2. The trim removed 2 bases at V and 7 bases at J, leaving 4 bases unmatched. CDR1 ENHRY and CDR2 SYGVKD come from the germline V gene. This CDR3 is built from 13 residues. Here the CDR3 reads CAISEEGGGTQYF. In DNA form, the CDR3 reads TGTGCCATCAGTGAGGAGGGCGGGGGGACCCAGTACTTC.

This chain joins TRBV18 and TRBJ2-7; 7 nucleotides align to TRBD2. CDR1 and CDR2 (germline): KGHSH, LQKENI. The CDR3 is 15 amino acids. The J segment lost 3 bases and the V segment lost 3 bases, leaving 8 bases of the junction unmatched. This chain's CDR3 is CASSPRGEGLYEQYF. CDR3 nucleotide sequence: TGTGCCAGCTCACCTCGGGGGGAGGGCCTCTACGAGCAGTACTTC.

The chain recombines TRBV7-6 with TRBJ1-1; TRBD1 aligns across 8 bases. Germline V lookup: CDR1 SGHVS, CDR2 FNYEAQ. The CDR3 has 15 amino acids. The V segment lost 3 bases and the J segment 1 base; nucleotides outside the gene matches: 4. DNA of the CDR3: TGTGCCAGCAGCTTTGGGGACAGGAAGAACACTGAAGCTTTCTTT. Encoded protein: CASSFGDRKNTEAFF.

This chain links TRBV15 with TRBJ2-3; possibly TRBD2 for D (5 bases). The CDR3 contains 14 residues. Germline V gene lookup returns CDR1 LNHNV and CDR2 YYDKDF (reference sequence). Trimming cost V 0 bases and J 6 bases, with 10 bases left between them. As DNA, the CDR3 is TGTGCCACCAGCAGAGAATTTGGCGGGGATACGCAGTATTTT. Translated: CATSREFGGDTQYF.

This clone showed up just a few times. V gene TRBV5-1 combines with J gene TRBJ1-2; 11 positions match TRBD1. V lost 4 bases to trimming and J lost 8 bases; unmatched junction nucleotides: 4. Germline CDR1 is SGHRS and CDR2 is YFSETQ. CDR3 length equals 13 residues. DNA of the CDR3: TGCGCCAGCAGCGACAGGACAGGGGGCGGCTACACCTTC. Amino acid sequence: CASSDRTGGGYTF. The variable domain in full, completed from reference TRBV5-1 and TRBJ1-2, reads KAGVTQTPRYLIKTRGQQVTLSCSPISGHRSVSWYQQTPGQGLQFLFEYFSETQRNKGNFPGRFSGRQFSNSRSEMNVSTLELGDSALYLCASSDRTGGGYTFGSGTRLTVV.